These 18 T cell receptor beta chains were all obtained from the same sample, sequenced in a study of breast tumors, draining lymph nodes, adjacent tissues. The lymph nodes were axillary draining lymph nodes from breast cancer patients. TCRdb re-analysed the multiplex PCR reads in MiXCR, keeping a single row per CDR3 protein. This table holds roughly 220,000 distinct CDR3 sequences, under 40% found once. Input material: axillary lymph node tissue. The receptors shown here come from a female donor with breast cancer. Some clones in this sample may be carry-over from other donors' samples.

With respect to this clonotype: At one end the junction does not follow the germline gene, possibly because of a read error. This chain connects TRBV5-1 to TRBJ2-5; 9 bases are a match to TRBD2. The CDR3 sequence is 16 residues long. Germline V gives CDR1 SGHRS, CDR2 YFSETQ. The DNA for the CDR3 is TGCGCCAGCAGCTTGGGGATAGCGGGAGCGGGGGAGACCCAGTGCTTC. Translating it yields CASSLGIAGAGETQCF.

Notes on this clonotype: A much larger clone differs from this one at a single base, so this may be a read error. The gene calls are TRBV7-9 and TRBJ2-5; TRBD1 matches at 7 bases. This CDR3 spans 17 amino acids. CDR1 and CDR2 from the germline V gene are SEHNR and FQNEAQ (reference sequence). The CDR3 nucleotides are TGTGCCAGCAGCTTAGAGGGGGACAGAACCCTCCAAGAGCCCCAGTACTTC. Translating it yields CASSLEGDRTLQEPQYF.

This clonotype was observed many times. V and J are TRBV7-8 and TRBJ2-1; TRBD2 matches 10 bases. Germline CDR1 is SGHVS and CDR2 is FQNEAQ. V gave up 4 bases and J gave up 9 bases; unmatched junction bases: 9. The CDR3 spans 15 residues. This chain's CDR3 is CASSSGLAYSVEQFF. Written as DNA, the CDR3 is TGTGCCAGCAGCTCGGGACTAGCGTACTCGGTTGAGCAGTTCTTC. Looking up the rest from reference TRBV7-8 and TRBJ2-1 gives the full variable domain: GAGVSQSPRYKVAKRGQDVALRCDPISGHVSLFWYQQALGQGPEFLTYFQNEAQLDKSGLPSDRFFAERPEGSVSTLKIQRTQQEDSAVYLCASSSGLAYSVEQFFGPGTRLTVL.

This clonotype was observed a handful of times. With a much larger clone just one base away, this may be a read error. The V and J genes are TRBV20-1 and TRBJ1-2; 8 positions match TRBD1. CDR1 is DFQATT and CDR2 is SNEGSKA in the germline V gene (reference sequence). This CDR3 has 13 residues. This chain's CDR3 is CSAVQGANYAYTF. In DNA form, the CDR3 reads TGCAGTGCTGTCCAGGGGGCTAACTATGCCTACACCTTC.

Worth noting for this clonotype: A much larger clone differs by one base, so this may be a read error. This chain uses TRBV14 with TRBJ2-7; 8 bases are a match to TRBD2. The CDR3 spans 14 residues. Per the germline V gene, CDR1 is SGHDN and CDR2 is FVKESK. The CDR3 region has the DNA TGTGCCAGCAGCCGGCAGCGGGAGACCTACGAGCAGTCCTTC. Amino acids: CASSRQRETYEQSF. The full variable domain, completed using reference TRBV14 and TRBJ2-7, is EAGVTQFPSHSVIEKGQTVTLRCDPISGHDNLYWYRRVMGKEIKFLLHFVKESKQDESGMPNNRFLAERTGGTYSTLKVQPAELEDSGVYFCASSRQRETYEQSFGPGTRLTVT.

This CDR3 is CASSPPNHRPSNQPQHF. As DNA, the CDR3 is TGTGCCAGCTCACCACCGAATCACAGACCTAGCAATCAGCCCCAGCATTTT. The chain carries TRBV18 and TRBJ1-5, with D unclear. The CDR3 contains 17 residues. The V gene lost 0 bases and the J gene lost 0 bases, with 12 bases spanning the gap. The germline gives CDR1 KGHSH, CDR2 LQKENI.

This clonotype was found once. The chain uses TRBV25-1 and TRBJ1-1, with TRBD1 matching 9 bases. The CDR3 has 13 amino acids. V lost 6 bases and J lost 1; bases outside the gene matches: 0. Per germline, CDR1 MGHDK and CDR2 SYGVNS. CDR3 DNA sequence: TGTGCCAGCAGGGACAGGGGGAACACTGAAGCTTTCTTT. Translated: CASRDRGNTEAFF.

This clonotype came up many times. The gene calls are TRBV5-8 and TRBJ2-5; D not resolved. Germline values: CDR1 SGHTS, CDR2 YDEGEE. V gave up 4 bases and J gave up 6 bases, with 7 bases separating them. The CDR3 extends over 11 amino acids. CDR3 nucleotide sequence: TGTGCCAGCAGCCCCTTACAGACCCAGTACTTC. Translating gives CASSPLQTQYF. The whole variable domain, filled in from reference TRBV5-8 and TRBJ2-5, reads EAGVTQSPTHLIKTRGQQATLRCSPISGHTSVYWYQQALGLGLQFLLWYDEGEERNRGNFPPRFSGRQFPNYSSELNVNALELEDSALYLCASSPLQTQYFGPGTRLLVL.

This clonotype has a count of ten or more. V usage is TRBV7-6 and J usage is TRBJ2-5, with 7 positions matching TRBD1. Germline V gene data show CDR1 as SGHVS and CDR2 as FNYEAQ. Losses at the gene ends were 4 bases for V and 7 bases for J; bases not matched to a gene: 6. The CDR3 has 13 amino acids. CDR3 in amino acids: CASSSTGSGTQYF. The DNA of the CDR3 is TGTGCCAGCAGCTCGACAGGGTCGGGGACCCAGTACTTC.

This clonotype was counted ten times or more. The chain joins TRBV19 to TRBJ1-5; D gene uncertain. The CDR3 covers 15 residues. V shed 7 bases and J shed 0 bases, with 13 bases lying between them. CDR1 LNHDA and CDR2 SQIVND come from the germline V gene (reference sequence). Here the CDR3 DNA reads TGTGCCAGTACCCGGCAGGCAGCTAGCAATCAGCCCCAGCATTTT. Translation gives CASTRQAASNQPQHF.

This clonotype showed up many times. The genes are TRBV5-1 and TRBJ2-3, with a possible D match to TRBD1 (6 bases). Trimming shortened V by 4 bases and J by 6 bases, and 21 bases separated the two germline ends. Germline values: CDR1 SGHRS, CDR2 YFSETQ. There are 16 residues in the CDR3. The CDR3 nucleotides read TGCGCCAGCAGCGGTGGCAGAGGGGGATCAATGGATACGCAGTATTTT. This encodes CASSGGRGGSMDTQYF.

This clonotype was counted many times. The chain couples TRBV10-3 to TRBJ2-7; 7 bases match TRBD2. Germline CDR1 and CDR2: ENHRY and SYGVKD. V lost 4 bases, J lost 0 bases, and 3 bases stayed unmatched. This CDR3 region has 14 residues. CDR3 region: CAISGQRGSYEQYF. The CDR3 DNA sequence: TGTGCCATCAGTGGACAGCGGGGCTCCTACGAGCAGTACTTC.

This clonotype was seen just once. The CDR3 region has the DNA TGTGCCAGCCGATTTTCCATGAACACTGAAGCTTTCTTT. Translated: CASRFSMNTEAFF. This chain connects TRBV6-6 to TRBJ1-1; D is undetermined. V lost 8 bases, J lost 0 bases, and 10 bases lay in between. CDR1 MNHNY and CDR2 SVGAGI come from the germline V gene (reference sequence). The CDR3 has 13 amino acids.

The chain's CDR3 is CASSLPGLAGVDEQFF. The CDR3 coding sequence is TGTGCCAGCAGCCTCCCTGGACTAGCGGGAGTTGATGAGCAGTTCTTC. J is TRBJ2-1 and V is TRBV11-2, with 13 bases lining up with TRBD2. From germline, CDR1 is SGHAT and CDR2 FQNNGV. The CDR3 is 16 residues long. J was trimmed by 8 bases and V by 5 bases; bases with no gene match: 9.

This clonotype was recorded at least ten times. The chain couples TRBV6-5 to TRBJ2-7, with TRBD2 identical over 12 bases. V dropped 4 bases and J dropped 9; count of bases not matched to a gene: 4. The CDR3 length is 13 residues. CDR1 is MNHEY, CDR2 SVGAGI, per germline. The CDR3 loop is CASSLGLAGWQYF. The CDR3, as DNA: TGTGCCAGCAGTTTGGGACTAGCGGGCTGGCAGTACTTC.

For this clonotype: Mismatch with germline at one junction end may stem from a read error. V and J are TRBV7-8 and TRBJ2-5, with D tentatively TRBD1 (6 bases). CDR3 length: 17 amino acids. Germline CDR1 and CDR2: SGHVS and FQNEAQ. The CDR3 region has the DNA TGTGCCAGCAGCTCACAGGGTTTCGGGGCCACCCAAGAGCCCCAGTACTTC. Its protein product is CASSSQGFGATQEPQYF.

The CDR3 here is CASSDRFSYNEQFF. The CDR3, as DNA: TGTGCCAGCAGTGATCGGTTCTCCTACAATGAGCAGTTCTTC. This sequence joins TRBV25-1 and TRBJ2-1, with D unclear. The germline V and J ends were trimmed by 3 bases and 0 bases, with 6 bases remaining between them. The CDR3 consists of 14 residues. CDR1 and CDR2 from the germline V gene are MGHDK and SYGVNS.

This chain links TRBV20-1 with TRBJ1-2, with D tentatively TRBD1 (6 bases). V was shortened by 0 bases and J by 10 bases, with 15 bases between the two germline ends. The CDR3 covers 13 residues. The germline V gene encodes CDR1 DFQATT and CDR2 SNEGSKA (reference sequence). This CDR3 is CSARDGGLNAYTF. DNA for the CDR3: TGCAGTGCTAGAGATGGGGGGCTGAATGCCTACACCTTC.